Presented here are 8 T cell receptor beta chains from one specimen sequenced in a study of shared clonotypes between healthy human individuals. Clones were sequenced by immunoSEQ multiplex PCR, and TCRdb holds only the in-frame ones, with some missing. The sample includes over a million clones, about 76% of them seen just once. Material: memory CD4+ T cells sorted from blood. Regarding subset: CD45RA-negative fraction. The receptor set was obtained from a man aged 18 to 29 in good health.

V is TRBV11-2 and J is TRBJ2-7; D is perhaps TRBD1 (5 bases). The CDR3 consists of 14 residues. Germline loops: CDR1 SGHAT, CDR2 FQNNGV. The V gene lost 6 bases and the J gene lost 4 bases, with 16 bases spanning the gap. CDR3 DNA: TGTGCCAGCAGGTCCCAGGGTTATCAATACGAGCAGTACTTC. Residues: CASRSQGYQYEQYF.

The V and J genes are TRBV9 and TRBJ1-2; the D is unclear. The CDR3 has 15 residues. Germline V CDR1 and CDR2: SGDLS, YYNGEE. V lost 4 bases, J lost 2 bases, and 15 bases lay in between. DNA of the CDR3: TGTGCCAGCAGCAAGATGTCGGATCTAAACTATGGCTACACCTTC. Translated: CASSKMSDLNYGYTF.

This chain connects TRBV1 to TRBJ2-7. TRBV1 has pseudogene status. The CDR3 has 17 amino acids. The CDR3 loop reads CTSSQRELRGSLNEQYF. CDR3 coding DNA: TGCACCAGCAGCCAAAGGGAACTCCGTGGATCGTTGAACGAGCAGTACTTC.

Only a few counts were recorded for this clone. The V gene is TRBV7-3, the J gene TRBJ1-1; D is undetermined. V gave up 6 bases and J gave up 1 base, with 9 bases separating them. The CDR3 length is 13 residues. Germline V gene lookup returns CDR1 SGHTA and CDR2 FQGTGA. CDR3 sequence reads: CASRQGRNTEAFF. For the CDR3, the DNA is TGTGCCAGCAGGCAAGGGAGGAACACTGAAGCTTTCTTT.

Regarding this clone: In the same sample, other DNA sequences code for this CDR3. This chain uses TRBV11-2 with TRBJ2-1; D is unresolved. This CDR3 is built from 14 residues. V lost 1 base and J 1 base, leaving 5 bases between the germline ends. Germline V gene sequence: CDR1 SGHAT, CDR2 FQNNGV. For the CDR3, the DNA is TGTGCCAGCAGCTTAGTTTCGTCCTACAATGAGCAGTTCTTC. Its translation: CASSLVSSYNEQFF.

V and J are TRBV5-8 and TRBJ1-6; perhaps TRBD1 as D (5 bases). The length of the CDR3 is 15 residues. Trimming shortened V by 0 bases and J by 8 bases, and 12 bases separated the two germline ends. Germline V gene data show CDR1 as SGHTS and CDR2 as YDEGEE. This CDR3 is CASSLGRATYSPLHF. In nucleotides, the CDR3 is TGTGCCAGCAGCTTGGGCAGGGCCACATATTCACCCCTCCACTTT.

Comments on this clone: At one end, the junction sequence differs from germline, possibly due to a read error. This chain links TRBV28 with TRBJ1-5, with 7 bases that match TRBD1. The CDR3 has 13 amino acids. From germline, CDR1 is MDHEN and CDR2 SYDVKM. The CDR3 DNA reads TGTGCCAGCAGTCAAACCCCACAGGGGAGTAAGAATTTT. The encoded protein is CASSQTPQGSKNF.

A single count supports this clone. Different DNA sequences within this sample yield the same CDR3. This sequence joins TRBV7-2 and TRBJ2-7; no reliable D call. Germline V gives CDR1 SGHTA, CDR2 FQGNSA. Trimming took 0 bases from V and 7 from J, leaving 4 bases between them. This CDR3 has 11 amino acids. The CDR3 DNA reads TGTGCCAGCAGCTTAGCGAAAGAGCAGTACTTC. The encoded protein is CASSLAKEQYF.